The 18 T cell receptor beta chains below were found in one sample sequenced in a study of blood T cell repertoires in COVID-19. This table comes from immunoSEQ multiplex PCR, and its TCRdb copy is limited to in-frame clones, with some not included. The sample comprises roughly 200,000 clones, roughly nine tenths of which are singletons, and under 2.5% rests with the top ten. The sequencing sample was made of PBMCs or T cells enriched from blood (not recorded which). The receptors derive from a woman aged 40-49 years with acute COVID-19.

CDR3 nucleotide sequence: TGTGCCAGCAGTTCGTTAGACGGAATACAGGCCTACGAGCAGTACTTC. This sequence encodes CASSSLDGIQAYEQYF. The chain recombines TRBV6-2 or TRBV6-3 with TRBJ2-7; D is perhaps TRBD1 (5 bases). The CDR3 spans 16 residues. V was clipped by 4 bases and J by 2 bases, with 18 bases between them. Germline V gene sequence: CDR1 MNHEY, CDR2 SVGEGT.

V usage is TRBV29-1 and J usage is TRBJ1-2, with TRBD1 identical over 7 bases. Per the germline V gene, CDR1 is SQVTM and CDR2 is ANQGSEA. CDR3 size: 12 residues. V lost 3 bases and J lost 4; bases outside the gene matches: 2. CDR3 residues: CSVDNRGYGYTF. Here the CDR3 DNA reads TGCAGCGTTGATAACAGGGGCTATGGCTACACCTTC.

The chain uses TRBV4-2 and TRBJ2-7; 8 bases agree with TRBD2. This CDR3 region has 15 residues. The germline gives CDR1 LGHNA, CDR2 YNFKEQ. The trim removed 1 base at V and 2 bases at J, leaving 4 bases unmatched. For the CDR3, the DNA is TGTGCCAGCAGCCAAGGGGCGACTAGCGCCTACGAGCAGTACTTC. Translating gives CASSQGATSAYEQYF.

The rearrangement joins TRBV2 to TRBJ2-2; D remains ambiguous. V was trimmed by 5 bases and J by 6 bases, leaving 19 bases between them. Germline V gene data show CDR1 as SNHLY and CDR2 as FYNNEI. This CDR3 comprises 16 residues. The CDR3 DNA sequence: TGTGCCAGCAGTACCCCGACCTCGACCGAGGCCGGGGAGCTGTTTTTT. It is translated as CASSTPTSTEAGELFF.

The chain links TRBV10-2 to TRBJ2-7; D is uncertain. The CDR3 is 12 amino acids. V was shortened by 8 bases and J by 6 bases, with 14 bases between the two germline ends. The germline V gene encodes CDR1 WSHSY and CDR2 SAAADI. The CDR3 loop is CASATSPGEQYF. CDR3 sequence (DNA): TGCGCCAGCGCGACTTCGCCGGGCGAGCAGTACTTC.

The V and J genes are TRBV19 and TRBJ2-3, with D unclear. This CDR3 has 13 residues. From germline, CDR1 is LNHDA and CDR2 SQIVND (reference sequence). V dropped 4 bases and J dropped 4 bases, with 9 bases sitting between them. This CDR3 is CASSTGLADTQYF. CDR3 DNA: TGTGCCAGTAGTACGGGTCTTGCAGATACGCAGTATTTT. The variable domain in full, completed from reference TRBV19 and TRBJ2-3, reads DGGITQSPKYLFRKEGQNVTLSCEQNLNHDAMYWYRQDPGQGLRLIYYSQIVNDFQKGDIAEGYSVSREKKESFPLTVTSAQKNPTAFYLCASSTGLADTQYFGPGTRLTVL.

This chain links TRBV7-8 with TRBJ2-3; no clear D. The V gene lost 3 bases and the J gene lost 3 bases, with 10 bases spanning the gap. CDR1 SGHVS and CDR2 FQNEAQ come from the germline V gene. The CDR3 length is 14 residues. The CDR3: CASSFIGATDTQYF. CDR3 bases: TGTGCCAGCAGCTTCATCGGAGCAACAGATACGCAGTATTTT.

This rearrangement joins TRBV30 to TRBJ1-6; D is uncertain. V was clipped by 0 bases and J by 10 bases, with 16 bases between them. The CDR3 loop spans 15 amino acids. Per germline, CDR1 GTSNPN and CDR2 SVGIG (reference sequence). CDR3 protein: CAWSVRSGRRSPLHF. The CDR3 DNA follows: TGTGCCTGGAGTGTAAGGTCTGGGCGTCGGTCACCCCTCCACTTT.

This clone showed up just a few times. Other DNA sequences within the sample encode an identical CDR3. V is TRBV5-1 and J is TRBJ2-7; D may be TRBD2 (6 bases). Germline V CDR1 and CDR2: SGHRS, YFSETQ. Trimming left V 4 bases short and J 3 bases short, with 8 bases between. The CDR3 runs 12 residues. Here the CDR3 DNA reads TGCGCCAGCAGCCTGCGGGGCTACGAGCAGTACTTC. Amino acid sequence: CASSLRGYEQYF. Drawing the rest from reference TRBV5-1 and TRBJ2-7, the complete variable domain is KAGVTQTPRYLIKTRGQQVTLSCSPISGHRSVSWYQQTPGQGLQFLFEYFSETQRNKGNFPGRFSGRQFSNSRSEMNVSTLELGDSALYLCASSLRGYEQYFGPGTRLTVT.

This sequence joins TRBV19 and TRBJ1-5; 11 positions agree with TRBD1. The CDR3 totals 15 residues. The V gene's germline CDR1 is LNHDA and CDR2 SQIVND (reference sequence). V trimming: 6 bases; J trimming: 3 bases; junction bases outside the gene matches: 4. In DNA form, the CDR3 reads TGTGCCAGTAGCGGGACAGGGGGTGACAATCAGCCCCAGCATTTT. This sequence encodes CASSGTGGDNQPQHF.

In this sample, this clone turned up once. The rearrangement links TRBV6-2 or TRBV6-3 to TRBJ2-1; 7 positions agree with TRBD2. The CDR3 runs to 16 residues. Trimming took 2 bases from V and 6 from J; bases not matched to a gene: 10. From germline, CDR1 is MNHEY and CDR2 SVGEGT. CDR3 DNA sequence: TGTGCCAGCAGTTACGACGAACCGGGACTAAGCAATGAGCAGTTCTTC. This translates into CASSYDEPGLSNEQFF.

The V and J genes are TRBV5-1 and TRBJ2-1, with a weak D call TRBD1 (5 bases). Trimming took 6 bases from V and 5 from J, leaving 15 bases between them. Germline-derived CDR1 and CDR2 are SGHRS and YFSETQ. CDR3 length: 14 residues. Written as DNA, the CDR3 is TGCGCCAGCAAAGAAGGGGCCAGGGACAATGAGCAGTTCTTC. Encoded protein: CASKEGARDNEQFF.

V is TRBV6-5 and J is TRBJ1-1; D gene ambiguous. This CDR3 comprises 16 residues. Trimming left V 0 bases short and J 4 bases short, with 15 bases between. Per germline, CDR1 MNHEY and CDR2 SVGAGI. The CDR3 DNA reads TGTGCCAGCAGTTACTCTGGACCCTTACGGGGCACTGAAGCTTTCTTT. Its translation: CASSYSGPLRGTEAFF.

The chain recombines TRBV5-1 with TRBJ1-1; D ambiguous. V shed 1 base and J shed 1 base, with 14 bases lying between them. Germline CDR1 SGHRS, CDR2 YFSETQ. The CDR3 sequence is 16 residues long. The CDR3: CASSLSGNPGNTEAFF. CDR3 DNA: TGCGCCAGCAGCTTGTCGGGAAACCCCGGGAACACTGAAGCTTTCTTT.

The chain combines TRBV30 with TRBJ1-2; D gene unclear. The CDR3 length is 12 residues. V lost 2 bases to trimming and J lost 0 bases, with 4 bases between them. The germline gives CDR1 GTSNPN, CDR2 SVGIG (reference sequence). The chain's CDR3 is CAWSSANYGYTF. The CDR3 DNA is TGTGCCTGGAGTTCCGCTAACTATGGCTACACCTTC.

The rearrangement links TRBV27 to TRBJ1-2; D might be TRBD1 (6 bases). V lost 4 bases, J lost 2 bases, and 11 bases lay in between. The CDR3 length is 14 residues. The V gene's germline CDR1 is MNHEY and CDR2 SMNVEV (reference sequence). Here the CDR3 reads CASSSLTGNYGYTF. In DNA form, the CDR3 reads TGTGCCAGCAGTTCATTGACAGGAAACTATGGCTACACCTTC.

This sequence joins TRBV10-3 and TRBJ2-7, with no clear D. The CDR3 length is 14 residues. Germline V lookup: CDR1 ENHRY, CDR2 SYGVKD. The V gene lost 3 bases and the J gene lost 6 bases, with 15 bases spanning the gap. The CDR3 DNA follows: TGTGCCATCAGTGATAGTTACCCGGGTAGCGAGCAGTACTTC. Translated, it gives CAISDSYPGSEQYF.

The chain joins TRBV10-3 to TRBJ2-3; the match to TRBD2 covers 10 bases. Per germline, CDR1 ENHRY and CDR2 SYGVKD. V gave up 3 bases and J gave up 2 bases; unmatched junction bases: 8. The CDR3 has 17 residues. CDR3 in DNA: TGTGCCATCAGTGAACGCCTAGCGGGGGAGACCACAGATACGCAGTATTTT. It codes for CAISERLAGETTDTQYF.